One and the same sample provided the 17 T cell receptor beta chains below, sequenced in a study of shared clonotypes between healthy human individuals (dated by TCRdb to 2020 to 2021). The library was produced with the immunoSEQ multiplex PCR assay. As stored in TCRdb, this immuneACCESS dataset retains in-frame rearrangements with V and J assigned. A fraction of the clones does not appear; measured against another copy, unresolved V genes explain less than half of the discrepancy, and the remainder lacks a known reason. Counted in this sample were about 470,000 clones; around 75% of them appeared once. Over 10% of the sample comes from the top ten. Sequenced: PBMCs. The receptors originated from a woman aged 35 to 49 in good health. Some clones in this sample may be carry-over from other donors' samples.

This clone has a count of ten or more. V usage is TRBV13 and J usage is TRBJ2-5; 11 positions agree with TRBD2. After removal of 6 bases from V and 2 bases from J, the junction contained 8 bases not matched to a gene. Per the germline V gene, CDR1 is PRHDT and CDR2 is FYEKMQ (reference sequence). This CDR3 contains 16 residues. This chain's CDR3 is CASRTGTSGPQETQYF. Here the CDR3 DNA reads TGTGCCAGCAGAACCGGGACTAGCGGACCGCAAGAGACCCAGTACTTC.

V is TRBV10-3 and J is TRBJ2-7; D possibly matches TRBD1 or TRBD2 (5 bases each). CDR3 length: 12 amino acids. The germline V gene encodes CDR1 ENHRY and CDR2 SYGVKD. Trimming shortened V by 9 bases and J by 4 bases, and 13 bases separated the two germline ends. The CDR3 nucleotides read TGTGCCATGGGGGAAGTTGGGTACGAGCAGTACTTC. Its protein is CAMGEVGYEQYF.

In this sample, this clone turned up once. One base away lies a much larger clone, so this may be a sequencing read error. This chain connects TRBV7-8 to TRBJ1-1; a weak D match, TRBD1 (6 bases). In germline, CDR1 is SGHVS, CDR2 FQNEAQ. This CDR3 spans 14 amino acids. V was pared by 4 bases and J by 1 base, with 10 bases between. CDR3 sequence reads: CASSSQGRNTEAFF. In DNA form, the CDR3 reads TGTGCCAGCAGCTCACAGGGCCGGAACACTGAAGCTTTCTTT.

The chain recombines TRBV9 with TRBJ2-3, with TRBD2 matching 10 bases. CDR3 size: 16 residues. J lost 2 bases, V lost 4 bases, and 7 bases had no gene match. Germline assignment: CDR1 SGDLS and CDR2 YYNGEE. The CDR3 protein is CASSTLSGRATDTQYF. Here the CDR3 DNA reads TGTGCCAGCAGCACTCTCAGCGGGAGGGCCACAGATACGCAGTATTTT.

J is TRBJ2-1 and V is TRBV30; D unclear. The CDR3 loop spans 13 amino acids. V dropped 0 bases and J dropped 3 bases, with 6 bases sitting between them. Per the germline V gene, CDR1 is GTSNPN and CDR2 is SVGIG (reference sequence). CDR3 bases: TGTGCCTGGAGTGTGAAACTCTACAATGAGCAGTTCTTC. It codes for CAWSVKLYNEQFF.

V gene TRBV11-2 combines with J gene TRBJ2-1, with D possibly matching TRBD1 (6 bases). Germline V gene sequence: CDR1 SGHAT, CDR2 FQNNGV. This CDR3 has 17 residues. The V gene lost 2 bases and the J gene lost 0 bases, with 14 bases spanning the gap. The CDR3 nucleotides read TGTGCCAGCAGCTTAAACAGGGAGCACTACTCCTACAATGAGCAGTTCTTC. As protein: CASSLNREHYSYNEQFF. Complete variable domain (other parts from reference TRBV11-2 and TRBJ2-1): EAGVAQSPRYKIIEKRQSVAFWCNPISGHATLYWYQQILGQGPKLLIQFQNNGVVDDSQLPKDRFSAERLKGVDSTLKIQPAKLEDSAVYLCASSLNREHYSYNEQFFGPGTRLTVL.

The rearrangement links TRBV5-4 to TRBJ2-5; 7 bases are a match to TRBD1. TRBJ2-7 matches the DNA end more closely, so the J call is doubtful. The CDR3 extends over 14 amino acids. Germline CDR1 reads SGHNT; CDR2 reads YYREEE (reference sequence). CDR3 in DNA: TGTGCCAGCAGCTTTGGGACAGACTCCTACGAGCAGTACTTC. Its translation: CASSFGTDSYEQYF.

The chain combines TRBV11-2 with TRBJ2-7; TRBD2 agrees at 7 bases. The junction had 8 bases not matched to a gene; V was cut back by 5 bases and J by 1 base. The CDR3 spans 15 residues. Looked up from germline, CDR1 is SGHAT and CDR2 is FQNNGV. CDR3 protein: CASSPGASGSYEQYF. In DNA form, the CDR3 reads TGTGCCAGCAGCCCCGGGGCTAGCGGTTCCTACGAGCAGTACTTC. The whole variable domain, remainder taken from reference TRBV11-2 and TRBJ2-7, is EAGVAQSPRYKIIEKRQSVAFWCNPISGHATLYWYQQILGQGPKLLIQFQNNGVVDDSQLPKDRFSAERLKGVDSTLKIQPAKLEDSAVYLCASSPGASGSYEQYFGPGTRLTVT.

The genes are TRBV18 and TRBJ1-4; D may be TRBD1 (5 bases). Germline V lookup: CDR1 KGHSH, CDR2 LQKENI. V was clipped by 1 base and J by 3 bases, with 9 bases between them. This CDR3 has 15 residues. CDR3 nucleotide sequence: TGTGCCAGCTCACCACAGCAGGGACCTAATGAAAAACTGTTTTTT. This encodes CASSPQQGPNEKLFF.

This chain links TRBV28 with TRBJ2-7, with unresolved D. Trimming cost V 4 bases and J 7 bases, with 11 bases left between them. CDR1 and CDR2 (germline): MDHEN, SYDVKM. The CDR3 sequence is 12 residues long. The CDR3 loop is CASSSTEREQYF. The CDR3 nucleotides are TGTGCCAGCAGTTCAACAGAGAGAGAGCAGTACTTC. Combining the CDR3 with reference TRBV28 and TRBJ2-7 gives the whole variable domain DVKVTQSSRYLVKRTGEKVFLECVQDMDHENMFWYRQDPGLGLRLIYFSYDVKMKEKGDIPEGYSVSREKKERFSLILESASTNQTSMYLCASSSTEREQYFGPGTRLTVT.

The chain is built from TRBV7-9 and TRBJ1-2; 7 bases match TRBD1. V shed 3 bases and J 7 bases; nucleotides not matched to a gene: 5. CDR3 size: 13 residues. Germline CDR1 SEHNR, CDR2 FQNEAQ (reference sequence). This chain's CDR3 is CASSLSTGPGYTF. CDR3 DNA: TGTGCCAGCAGCTTGTCGACAGGGCCTGGCTACACCTTC.

The rearrangement uses TRBV28 and TRBJ2-1; D is perhaps TRBD2 (5 bases). The CDR3 totals 14 residues. CDR1 and CDR2 (germline): MDHEN, SYDVKM. Trimming took off 7 bases at V and 2 bases at J, with 12 bases between the two ends. The CDR3 spells CASTPREPYNEQFF. The DNA for the CDR3 is TGTGCCAGCACCCCAAGGGAGCCCTACAATGAGCAGTTCTTC.

In its sample, this clone ranks as medium-sized. The same CDR3 can be traced to other DNA sequences in this sample. The chain couples TRBV12-5 to TRBJ1-1; TRBD1 is a possible D gene (5 bases). The germline gives CDR1 LGHNT, CDR2 FRNRAP. Trimming left V 6 bases short and J 6 bases short, with 11 bases between. The CDR3 totals 12 residues. CDR3 residues: CASGYDRSEAFF. CDR3 bases: TGTGCTAGTGGCTACGACAGATCTGAAGCTTTCTTT.

This chain uses TRBV19 with TRBJ2-3; TRBD2 might be the D (5 bases). Germline-derived CDR1 and CDR2 are LNHDA and SQIVND (reference sequence). The CDR3 runs 15 residues. V was pared by 3 bases and J by 1 base, with 11 bases between. The DNA of the CDR3 is TGTGCCAGTAGTATGGCGGGCCTCCGCACAGATACGCAGTATTTT. It yields the protein CASSMAGLRTDTQYF.

This clone was seen only once. The chain is built from TRBV6-1 and TRBJ2-7, with 7 bases lining up with TRBD1. Trimming at V came to 4 bases and at J to 7 bases, leaving 7 bases not matched to a gene. Germline values: CDR1 MNHNS, CDR2 SASEGT. The CDR3 has 13 amino acids. Written as DNA, the CDR3 is TGTGCCAGCAGTGGTAGGGGGCTCAGTGAGCAGTACTTC. It encodes CASSGRGLSEQYF.

This clone was counted only a few times. This chain connects TRBV9 to TRBJ2-1, with no clear D. With 0 bases removed from V and 2 bases from J, the gap between germline ends came to 9 bases. CDR3 length: 15 amino acids. CDR1 and CDR2 from the germline V gene are SGDLS and YYNGEE. This CDR3 reads CASSVGALPYNEQFF. The CDR3 nucleotides are TGTGCCAGCAGCGTAGGAGCGCTTCCCTACAATGAGCAGTTCTTC.

The chain combines TRBV4-2 with TRBJ1-2; 7 nucleotides agree with TRBD1. Germline CDR1 and CDR2: LGHNA and YNFKEQ. V lost 0 bases to trimming and J lost 8 bases; unmatched junction nucleotides: 3. The CDR3 is 13 amino acids. In DNA form, the CDR3 reads TGTGCCAGCAGCCAAGATACAGGGGACGGCTACACCTTC. Residues: CASSQDTGDGYTF.